This T cell receptor beta chain was observed in a study of blood T cell repertoires in COVID-19. Authors' analysis steps: The assay estimated nucleated cells by amplifying reference gene primers. The method was immunoSEQ multiplex PCR; TCRdb's version includes in-frame clones alone and lacks a portion of them. V and J calls and clone size are copied from that table; D and trimming were computed from the DNA. The profile shows roughly 230,000 clones, approximately 80% of them singletons. V shed 3 bases and J 1 base; nucleotides not matched to a gene: 5. This CDR3 comprises 16 residues. CDR1 and CDR2 from the germline V gene are LNHDA and SQIVND (reference sequence).

This chain links TRBV19 with TRBJ1-5; 8 bases fit TRBD1. This clonotype was obtained from a man aged 35 to 55 with acute or convalescent COVID-19. Sequenced input: peripheral blood. The CDR3 DNA sequence: TGTGCCAGTAGTATTTCGACAGGGGCCAGCAATCAGCCCCAGCATTTT. Translated, it gives CASSISTGASNQPQHF.